The T cell receptor beta chain under discussion was sequenced for a study of cytomegalovirus exposure and HLA in healthy donors. Study details: Unique TCRs numbering roughly 80 million, obtained from HLA-typed donors, made up an early data release. Study-wide results and caveats: CMV serostatus was the only immune exposure information that was available. What a later analysis showed was that several of the most significant clusters appeared linked to common viral pathogens.

The ends were cut back, 0 bases at V and 4 bases at J, with 12 bases in the middle. CDR3 length equals 16 residues. Germline CDR1 reads SGHTA; CDR2 reads FQGTGA. PCR was performed using 60 Vbeta and 13 Jbeta primers. The protocol was immunoSEQ multiplex PCR, while the TCRdb copy is restricted to in-frame clones and leaves out a portion. The profile shows 65,000 to 100,000 clones, 76% of them singletons. For this clone: Its cognate antigen is unknown.

This receptor was taken from a middle-aged man in good health and CMV-seronegative. J is TRBJ1-4 and V is TRBV7-3; TRBD1 might be the D (5 bases). The sequencing input was PBMCs. The CDR3 loop reads CASSLTSAGFNEKLFF. The CDR3 coding sequence is TGTGCCAGCAGCTTAACGTCCGCAGGGTTTAATGAAAAACTGTTTTTT.